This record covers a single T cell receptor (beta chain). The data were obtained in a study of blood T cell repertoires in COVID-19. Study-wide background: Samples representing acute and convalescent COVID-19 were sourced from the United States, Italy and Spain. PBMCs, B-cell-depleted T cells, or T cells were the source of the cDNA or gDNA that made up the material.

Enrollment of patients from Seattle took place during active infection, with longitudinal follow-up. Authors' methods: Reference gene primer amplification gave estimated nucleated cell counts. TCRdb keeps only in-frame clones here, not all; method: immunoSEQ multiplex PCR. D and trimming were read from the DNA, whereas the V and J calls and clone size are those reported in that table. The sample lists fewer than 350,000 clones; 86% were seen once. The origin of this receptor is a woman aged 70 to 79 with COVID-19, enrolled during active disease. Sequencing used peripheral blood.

This CDR3 reads CASSLGRGGLETQYF. The CDR3 nucleotides read TGTGCCAGCAGCTTAGGGCGGGGGGGCCTCGAGACCCAGTACTTC. The J gene is TRBJ2-5, the V gene TRBV7-2, with 9 bases matching TRBD2. The V gene's germline CDR1 is SGHTA and CDR2 FQGNSA. The CDR3 covers 15 residues. V lost 1 base to trimming and J lost 5 bases; unmatched junction nucleotides: 5.